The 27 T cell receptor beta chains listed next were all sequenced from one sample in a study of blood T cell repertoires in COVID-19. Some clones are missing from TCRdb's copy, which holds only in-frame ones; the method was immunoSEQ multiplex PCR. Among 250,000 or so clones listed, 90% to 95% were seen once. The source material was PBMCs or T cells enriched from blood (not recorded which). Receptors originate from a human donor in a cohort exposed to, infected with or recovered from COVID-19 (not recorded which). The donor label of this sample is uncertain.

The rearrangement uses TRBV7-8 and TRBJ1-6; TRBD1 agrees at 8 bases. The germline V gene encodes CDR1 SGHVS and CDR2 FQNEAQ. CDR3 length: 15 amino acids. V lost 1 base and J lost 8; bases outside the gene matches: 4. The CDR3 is CASSLVGQGDSPLHF. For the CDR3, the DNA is TGTGCCAGCAGCTTAGTCGGACAGGGTGATTCACCCCTCCACTTT. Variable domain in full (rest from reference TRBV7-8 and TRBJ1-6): GAGVSQSPRYKVAKRGQDVALRCDPISGHVSLFWYQQALGQGPEFLTYFQNEAQLDKSGLPSDRFFAERPEGSVSTLKIQRTQQEDSAVYLCASSLVGQGDSPLHFGNGTRLTVT.

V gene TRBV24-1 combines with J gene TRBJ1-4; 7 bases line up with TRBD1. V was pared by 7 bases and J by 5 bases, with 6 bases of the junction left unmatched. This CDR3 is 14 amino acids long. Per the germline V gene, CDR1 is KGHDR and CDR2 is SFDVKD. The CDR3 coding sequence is TGTGCCACCAGCGCCGGGACAGAGAATGAAAAACTGTTTTTT. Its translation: CATSAGTENEKLFF.

The CDR3 loop reads CAWSGQFNQPQHF. In DNA form, the CDR3 reads TGTGCCTGGAGCGGACAGTTCAATCAGCCCCAGCATTTT. The genes are TRBV30 and TRBJ1-5; D is perhaps TRBD1 (6 bases). Trimming pared 3 bases from V and 3 bases from J, leaving 9 bases between. The CDR3 spans 13 residues. Germline values: CDR1 GTSNPN, CDR2 SVGIG (reference sequence).

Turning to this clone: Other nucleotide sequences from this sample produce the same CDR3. The CDR3 DNA reads TGTGCCAGCTCACCTCAGACAGGGAACACCGGGGAGCTGTTTTTT. Translating it yields CASSPQTGNTGELFF. V and J are TRBV18 and TRBJ2-2, with a weak D call TRBD1 (6 bases). Trimming shortened V by 3 bases and J by 1 base, and 9 bases separated the two germline ends. The CDR3 runs to 15 residues. Germline V gene data show CDR1 as KGHSH and CDR2 as LQKENI.

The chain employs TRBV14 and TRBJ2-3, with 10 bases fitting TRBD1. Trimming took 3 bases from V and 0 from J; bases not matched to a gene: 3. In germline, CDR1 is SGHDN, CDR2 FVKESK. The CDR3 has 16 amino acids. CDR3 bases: TGTGCCAGCAGCCAGACAGGGGGCCTTAGCACAGATACGCAGTATTTT. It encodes CASSQTGGLSTDTQYF.

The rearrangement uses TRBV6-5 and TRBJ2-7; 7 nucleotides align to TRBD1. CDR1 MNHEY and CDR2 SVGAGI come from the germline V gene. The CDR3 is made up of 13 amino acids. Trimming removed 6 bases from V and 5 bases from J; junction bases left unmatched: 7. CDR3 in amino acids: CASRTGFENEQYF. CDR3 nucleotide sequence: TGTGCCAGCAGGACAGGGTTCGAGAACGAGCAGTACTTC.

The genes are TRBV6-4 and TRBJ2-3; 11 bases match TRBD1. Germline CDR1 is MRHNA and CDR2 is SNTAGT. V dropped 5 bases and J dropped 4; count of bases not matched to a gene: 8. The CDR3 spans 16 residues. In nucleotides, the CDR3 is TGTGCCAGCAGTAATCGTCCGGGACAGGGGGCAGATACGCAGTATTTT. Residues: CASSNRPGQGADTQYF.

CDR3 coding DNA: TGCGCCAGCAGCTCGGGACAGGTTGCAACTAATGAAAAACTGTTTTTT. Translation gives CASSSGQVATNEKLFF. The chain recombines TRBV5-1 with TRBJ1-4; 8 positions agree with TRBD1. Germline assignment: CDR1 SGHRS and CDR2 YFSETQ. The CDR3 totals 16 residues. Trimming took 3 bases from V and 0 from J; bases not matched to a gene: 4.

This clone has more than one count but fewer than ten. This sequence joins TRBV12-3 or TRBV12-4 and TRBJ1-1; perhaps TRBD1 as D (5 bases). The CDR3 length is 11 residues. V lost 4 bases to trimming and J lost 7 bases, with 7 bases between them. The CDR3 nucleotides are TGTGCCAGCAGTTGGGGGGTTGAAGCTTTCTTT. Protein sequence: CASSWGVEAFF.

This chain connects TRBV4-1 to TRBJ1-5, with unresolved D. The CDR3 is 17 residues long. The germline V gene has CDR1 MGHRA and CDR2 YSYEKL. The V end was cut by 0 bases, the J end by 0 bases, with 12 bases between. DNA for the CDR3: TGCGCCAGCAGCCAAGATAGAGGCGGGTATAGCAATCAGCCCCAGCATTTT. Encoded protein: CASSQDRGGYSNQPQHF.

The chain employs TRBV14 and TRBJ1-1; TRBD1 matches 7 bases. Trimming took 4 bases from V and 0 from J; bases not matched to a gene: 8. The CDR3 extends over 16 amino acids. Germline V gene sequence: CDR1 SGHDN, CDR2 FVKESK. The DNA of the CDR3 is TGTGCCAGCAGCCCGACAGGGTACGGGATGAACACTGAAGCTTTCTTT. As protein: CASSPTGYGMNTEAFF.

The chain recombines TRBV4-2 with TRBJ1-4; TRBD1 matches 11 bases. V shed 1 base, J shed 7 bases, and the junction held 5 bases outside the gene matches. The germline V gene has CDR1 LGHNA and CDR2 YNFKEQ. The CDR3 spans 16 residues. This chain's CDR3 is CASSQAGQGAGEKLFF. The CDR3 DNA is TGTGCCAGCAGCCAAGCTGGACAGGGGGCGGGTGAAAAACTGTTTTTT.

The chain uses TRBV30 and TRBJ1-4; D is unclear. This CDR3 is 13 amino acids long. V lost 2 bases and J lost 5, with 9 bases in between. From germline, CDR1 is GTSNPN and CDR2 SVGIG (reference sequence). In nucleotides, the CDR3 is TGTGCCTGGAGTATCAGGTCAAATGAAAAACTGTTTTTT. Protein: CAWSIRSNEKLFF.

For the CDR3, the DNA is TGTGCCAGCAGCCCCGACAGGCCAAGTGCCCTCCACTTT. Its translation is CASSPDRPSALHF. The chain combines TRBV7-2 with TRBJ1-6, with D maybe TRBD1 (6 bases). The V end lost 5 bases, the J end lost 14 bases, and 16 bases lay between the germline ends. The CDR3 has 13 amino acids. Germline CDR1 reads SGHTA; CDR2 reads FQGNSA.

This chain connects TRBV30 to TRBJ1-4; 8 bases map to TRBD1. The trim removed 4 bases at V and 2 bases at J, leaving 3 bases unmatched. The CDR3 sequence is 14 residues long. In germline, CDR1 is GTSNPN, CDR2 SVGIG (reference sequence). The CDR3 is CAWKDRGTNEKLFF. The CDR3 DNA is TGTGCCTGGAAAGACAGGGGTACTAATGAAAAACTGTTTTTT.

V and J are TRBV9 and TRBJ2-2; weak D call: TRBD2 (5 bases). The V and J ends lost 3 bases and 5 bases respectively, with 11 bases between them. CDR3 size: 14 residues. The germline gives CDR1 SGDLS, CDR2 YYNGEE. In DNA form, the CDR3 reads TGTGCCAGCAGCGAACTAGTGGGGACCGGGGAGCTGTTTTTT. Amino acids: CASSELVGTGELFF.

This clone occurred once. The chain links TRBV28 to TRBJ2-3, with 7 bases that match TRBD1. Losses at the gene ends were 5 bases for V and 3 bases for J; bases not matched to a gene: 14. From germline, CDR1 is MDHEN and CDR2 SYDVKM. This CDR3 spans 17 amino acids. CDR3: CASSPTRTGFATDTQYF. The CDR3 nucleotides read TGTGCCAGCAGTCCTACCAGGACAGGTTTCGCAACAGATACGCAGTATTTT. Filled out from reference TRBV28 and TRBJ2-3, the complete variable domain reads DVKVTQSSRYLVKRTGEKVFLECVQDMDHENMFWYRQDPGLGLRLIYFSYDVKMKEKGDIPEGYSVSREKKERFSLILESASTNQTSMYLCASSPTRTGFATDTQYFGPGTRLTVL.

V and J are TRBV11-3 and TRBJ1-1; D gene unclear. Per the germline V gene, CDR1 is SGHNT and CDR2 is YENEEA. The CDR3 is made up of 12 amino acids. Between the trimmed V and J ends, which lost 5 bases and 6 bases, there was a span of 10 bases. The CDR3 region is CASSPGSAEAFF. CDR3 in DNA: TGTGCCAGCAGCCCCGGTAGCGCTGAAGCTTTCTTT.

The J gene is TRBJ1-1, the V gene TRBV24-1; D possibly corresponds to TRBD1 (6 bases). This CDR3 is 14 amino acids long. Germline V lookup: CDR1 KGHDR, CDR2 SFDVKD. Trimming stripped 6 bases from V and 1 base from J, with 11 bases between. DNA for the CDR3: TGTGCCACCAGTCCCGGCAGGGGGAACACTGAAGCTTTCTTT. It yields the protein CATSPGRGNTEAFF.

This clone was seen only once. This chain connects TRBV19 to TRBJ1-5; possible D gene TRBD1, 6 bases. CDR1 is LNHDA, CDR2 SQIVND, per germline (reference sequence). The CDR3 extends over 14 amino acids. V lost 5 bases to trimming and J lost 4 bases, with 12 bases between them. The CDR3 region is CASSSQGPNQPQHF. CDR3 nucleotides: TGTGCCAGTAGTTCACAGGGCCCGAATCAGCCCCAGCATTTT.

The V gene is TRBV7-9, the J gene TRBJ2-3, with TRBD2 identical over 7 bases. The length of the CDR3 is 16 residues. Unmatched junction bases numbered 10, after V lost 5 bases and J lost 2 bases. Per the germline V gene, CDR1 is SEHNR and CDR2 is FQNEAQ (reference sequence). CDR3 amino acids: CASSPRWGGTTDTQYF. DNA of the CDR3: TGTGCCAGCAGCCCCCGGTGGGGGGGGACCACAGATACGCAGTATTTT.

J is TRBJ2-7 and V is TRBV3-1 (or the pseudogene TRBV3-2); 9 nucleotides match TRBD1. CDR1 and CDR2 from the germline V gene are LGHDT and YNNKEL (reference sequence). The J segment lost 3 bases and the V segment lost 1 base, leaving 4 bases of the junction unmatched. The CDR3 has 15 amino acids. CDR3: CASSQGPTGGYEQYF. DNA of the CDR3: TGTGCCAGCAGCCAAGGTCCGACAGGGGGCTACGAGCAGTACTTC.

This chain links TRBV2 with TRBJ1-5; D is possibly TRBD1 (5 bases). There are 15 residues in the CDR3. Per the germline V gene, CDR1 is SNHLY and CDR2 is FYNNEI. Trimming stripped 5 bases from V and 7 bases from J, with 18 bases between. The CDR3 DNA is TGTGCCAGCAGTCCCCGTCCTCTACAGGCACAGCCCCAGCATTTT. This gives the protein CASSPRPLQAQPQHF.

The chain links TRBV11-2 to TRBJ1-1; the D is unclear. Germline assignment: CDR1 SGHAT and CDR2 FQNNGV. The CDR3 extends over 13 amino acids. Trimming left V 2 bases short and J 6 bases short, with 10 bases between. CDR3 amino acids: CASSLLRQSEAFF. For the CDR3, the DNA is TGTGCCAGCAGCTTACTCCGTCAGTCTGAAGCTTTCTTT. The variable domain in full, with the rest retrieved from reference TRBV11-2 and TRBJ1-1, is EAGVAQSPRYKIIEKRQSVAFWCNPISGHATLYWYQQILGQGPKLLIQFQNNGVVDDSQLPKDRFSAERLKGVDSTLKIQPAKLEDSAVYLCASSLLRQSEAFFGQGTRLTVV.

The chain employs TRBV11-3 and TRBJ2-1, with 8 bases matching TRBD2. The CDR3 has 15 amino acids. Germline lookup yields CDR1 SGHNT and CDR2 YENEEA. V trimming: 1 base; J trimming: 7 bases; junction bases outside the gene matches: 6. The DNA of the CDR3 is TGTGCCAGCAGCTTAGTCGGGGGGGCCGGGAATGAGCAGTTCTTC. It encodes CASSLVGGAGNEQFF.

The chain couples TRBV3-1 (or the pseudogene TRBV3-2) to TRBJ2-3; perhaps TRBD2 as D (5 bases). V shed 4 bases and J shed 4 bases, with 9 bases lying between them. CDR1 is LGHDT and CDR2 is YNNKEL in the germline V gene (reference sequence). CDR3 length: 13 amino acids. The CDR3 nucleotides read TGTGCCAGCAGCCCGGGGTCGGCAGATACGCAGTATTTT. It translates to CASSPGSADTQYF.

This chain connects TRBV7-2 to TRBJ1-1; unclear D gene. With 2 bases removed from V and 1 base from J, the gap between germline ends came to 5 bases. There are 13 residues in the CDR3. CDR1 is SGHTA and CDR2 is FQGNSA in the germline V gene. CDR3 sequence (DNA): TGTGCCAGCAGCTTATTATGGAACACTGAAGCTTTCTTT. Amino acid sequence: CASSLLWNTEAFF.